Shown below are 23 T cell receptor beta chains from a single sample sequenced in a study of shared clonotypes between healthy human individuals. Profiling relied on immunoSEQ multiplex PCR, and the TCRdb table lists in-frame clones only, not all of them. Among 850,000 to 1,200,000 clones listed, 60% to 80% were seen once. Sequencing was carried out using memory CD4+ T cells sorted from blood. Subset: CD45RA-negative fraction. These receptor sequences come from a young man in good health.

The rearrangement joins TRBV5-1 to TRBJ1-4, with a possible D match to TRBD1 (6 bases). The germline CDR1 and CDR2 sequences are SGHRS and YFSETQ. This CDR3 has 15 amino acids. Between the trimmed V and J ends, which lost 2 bases and 2 bases, there was a span of 10 bases. The CDR3 DNA follows: TGCGCCAGCAGCTTTACAGGGACCACTAATGAAAAACTGTTTTTT. It is translated as CASSFTGTTNEKLFF.

The chain couples TRBV18 to TRBJ1-6, with TRBD1 identical over 7 bases. The CDR3 is 15 amino acids. V lost 0 bases to trimming and J lost 7 bases; unmatched junction nucleotides: 3. Per the germline V gene, CDR1 is KGHSH and CDR2 is LQKENI. In nucleotides, the CDR3 is TGTGCCAGCTCACCACCGGGACAGATGAATTCACCCCTCCACTTT. Encoded protein: CASSPPGQMNSPLHF.

V and J are TRBV15 and TRBJ1-3; D may be TRBD1 (5 bases). V lost 1 base, J lost 2 bases, and 9 bases lay in between. The CDR3 sequence is 15 residues long. CDR1 is LNHNV and CDR2 is YYDKDF in the germline V gene (reference sequence). The CDR3 nucleotides read TGTGCCACCAGCAGAGCACAGGCGGCTGGAAACACCATATATTTT. Translating it yields CATSRAQAAGNTIYF.

This chain links TRBV11-1 with TRBJ2-3, with 10 bases identical to TRBD2. Unmatched junction bases numbered 14, after V lost 6 bases and J lost 2 bases. Germline CDR1 SGHAT, CDR2 FQDESV (reference sequence). The CDR3 covers 18 residues. CDR3 DNA: TGTGCCAGCAGTGCGGGACTAGCGTCCAGATCCTACACAGATACGCAGTATTTT. Its protein is CASSAGLASRSYTDTQYF.

The chain carries TRBV5-1 and TRBJ2-7; weak D call: TRBD1 (6 bases). Trimming took 0 bases from V and 7 from J, leaving 14 bases between them. The CDR3 extends over 14 amino acids. Per the germline V gene, CDR1 is SGHRS and CDR2 is YFSETQ. This CDR3 is CASSLDWGPGEQYF. For the CDR3, the DNA is TGCGCCAGCAGCTTGGATTGGGGGCCTGGTGAGCAGTACTTC.

The chain employs TRBV6-5 and TRBJ2-2; TRBD1 matches 7 bases. The ends lost 7 bases at V and 6 bases at J; junction bases unmatched: 8. Germline CDR1 MNHEY, CDR2 SVGAGI. The CDR3 covers 14 residues. CDR3 protein: CASTGNRGAGELFF. In DNA, the CDR3 is TGTGCCAGCACCGGCAACAGGGGAGCCGGGGAGCTGTTTTTT.

This rearrangement joins TRBV7-8 to TRBJ1-4; 7 bases agree with TRBD1. CDR3 size: 15 residues. The germline CDR1 and CDR2 sequences are SGHVS and FQNEAQ. V was pared by 5 bases and J by 10 bases, with 13 bases of the junction left unmatched. As DNA, the CDR3 is TGTGCCAGCAGCCCCCAGGGGGGACTGATCGGAAAACTGTTTTTT. Residues: CASSPQGGLIGKLFF. The full variable domain, completed using reference TRBV7-8 and TRBJ1-4, is GAGVSQSPRYKVAKRGQDVALRCDPISGHVSLFWYQQALGQGPEFLTYFQNEAQLDKSGLPSDRFFAERPEGSVSTLKIQRTQQEDSAVYLCASSPQGGLIGKLFFGSGTQLSVL.

The V call is TRBV18, the J call TRBJ2-7; TRBD2 aligns across 7 bases. Germline CDR1 reads KGHSH; CDR2 reads LQKENI. The CDR3 contains 13 residues. J was trimmed by 5 bases and V by 11 bases; bases with no gene match: 12. CDR3 loop: CAPYRGEYNEQYF. The DNA for the CDR3 is TGTGCCCCCTACCGGGGGGAATATAACGAGCAGTACTTC.

The chain joins TRBV2 to TRBJ1-1; possibly TRBD1 for D (6 bases). Trimming shortened V by 6 bases and J by 5 bases, and 13 bases separated the two germline ends. Looked up from germline, CDR1 is SNHLY and CDR2 is FYNNEI. This CDR3 has 13 amino acids. The CDR3 bases are TGTGCCAGCAGCGTACAGGGATTTACTGAAGCTTTCTTT. Its protein product is CASSVQGFTEAFF.

V is TRBV11-2 and J is TRBJ1-3; a possible D gene is TRBD1 (5 bases). This CDR3 is built from 15 residues. The ends were cut back, 0 bases at V and 1 base at J, with 7 bases in the middle. CDR1 SGHAT and CDR2 FQNNGV come from the germline V gene. CDR3 region: CASSLEGVSGNTIYF. CDR3 DNA sequence: TGTGCCAGCAGCTTAGAAGGGGTATCTGGAAACACCATATATTTT.

The J gene is TRBJ2-3, the V gene TRBV29-1; TRBD2 agrees at 11 bases. Trimming at V came to 3 bases and at J to 7 bases, leaving 6 bases not matched to a gene. Per the germline V gene, CDR1 is SQVTM and CDR2 is ANQGSEA. CDR3 size: 14 residues. The CDR3 DNA is TGCAGCGTTGAGGATAGCGGGGGGGCGAATACGCAGTATTTT. Its translation is CSVEDSGGANTQYF.

The chain is built from TRBV6-1 and TRBJ2-7; 11 bases line up with TRBD1. The CDR3 length is 14 residues. Germline CDR1 is MNHNS and CDR2 is SASEGT. Losses at the gene ends were 6 bases for V and 4 bases for J; bases not matched to a gene: 5. DNA for the CDR3: TGTGCCAGCAGCACCGGGACAGGGGGGTACGAGCAGTACTTC. Its translation: CASSTGTGGYEQYF.

V is TRBV10-3 and J is TRBJ1-1, with unresolved D. V shed 4 bases and J shed 0 bases, with 12 bases lying between them. Germline V lookup: CDR1 ENHRY, CDR2 SYGVKD. The CDR3 extends over 15 amino acids. This chain's CDR3 is CAISGTQTMNTEAFF. In DNA form, the CDR3 reads TGTGCCATCAGTGGGACCCAGACAATGAACACTGAAGCTTTCTTT.

The chain combines TRBV5-1 with TRBJ1-5; a possible D gene is TRBD1 (6 bases). The CDR3 runs to 15 residues. The V gene lost 5 bases and the J gene lost 3 bases, with 15 bases spanning the gap. Germline V CDR1 and CDR2: SGHRS, YFSETQ. The CDR3 bases are TGCGCCAGCAGTCCGGAGGGGGAGCCCAATCAGCCCCAGCATTTT. It translates to CASSPEGEPNQPQHF. Full variable domain (remainder filled in from reference TRBV5-1 and TRBJ1-5): KAGVTQTPRYLIKTRGQQVTLSCSPISGHRSVSWYQQTPGQGLQFLFEYFSETQRNKGNFPGRFSGRQFSNSRSEMNVSTLELGDSALYLCASSPEGEPNQPQHFGDGTRLSIL.

The chain links TRBV7-2 to TRBJ1-1, with a tentative D call TRBD1 (6 bases). This CDR3 contains 15 residues. Germline V gene lookup returns CDR1 SGHTA and CDR2 FQGNSA. V lost 5 bases to trimming and J lost 3 bases, with 16 bases between them. Here the CDR3 reads CASSELQGWDTEAFF. The CDR3 DNA reads as TGTGCCAGCAGCGAATTACAGGGTTGGGACACTGAAGCTTTCTTT.

The rearrangement uses TRBV5-1 and TRBJ1-4; 11 bases match TRBD1. The CDR3 length is 15 residues. The V segment lost 0 bases and the J segment 7 bases; nucleotides outside the gene matches: 2. CDR1 is SGHRS, CDR2 YFSETQ, per germline. CDR3 DNA: TGCGCCAGCAGCTTGGTCGGGACAGGGGGTGAAAAACTGTTTTTT. Residues: CASSLVGTGGEKLFF. The full variable domain, with the rest looked up from reference TRBV5-1 and TRBJ1-4, is KAGVTQTPRYLIKTRGQQVTLSCSPISGHRSVSWYQQTPGQGLQFLFEYFSETQRNKGNFPGRFSGRQFSNSRSEMNVSTLELGDSALYLCASSLVGTGGEKLFFGSGTQLSVL.

Points on this clone: The same CDR3 also results from other DNA sequences found in this sample. This sequence joins TRBV18 and TRBJ2-5; D call uncertain. The CDR3 has 13 residues. V was clipped by 3 bases and J by 5 bases, with 10 bases between them. CDR1 and CDR2 from the germline V gene are KGHSH and LQKENI. In DNA, the CDR3 is TGTGCCAGCTCACCGTCCCTGGGGGAGACCCAGTACTTC. Translated, it gives CASSPSLGETQYF.

The chain joins TRBV4-2 to TRBJ2-3; TRBD2 matches 9 bases. The CDR3 length is 14 residues. Germline trimming cut 6 bases from V and 2 bases from J; bases unmatched to any gene: 3. Germline loops: CDR1 LGHNA, CDR2 YNFKEQ. In DNA, the CDR3 is TGTGCCAGCAGGCTAGCGGGGCCCACAGATACGCAGTATTTT. Its protein is CASRLAGPTDTQYF.

The genes are TRBV5-1 and TRBJ2-1; D is ambiguous. The CDR3 covers 14 residues. CDR1 and CDR2 from the germline V gene are SGHRS and YFSETQ. Trimming left V 0 bases short and J 4 bases short, with 8 bases between. The CDR3 loop is CASSLADLYNEQFF. For the CDR3, the DNA is TGCGCCAGCAGCTTGGCCGACTTGTACAATGAGCAGTTCTTC.

Turning to this clone: Other DNA sequences within the sample encode an identical CDR3. This chain joins TRBV5-4 and TRBJ1-2; the D gene is possibly TRBD1 (5 bases). Germline V gives CDR1 SGHNT, CDR2 YYREEE (reference sequence). This CDR3 is 13 amino acids long. Trimming shortened V by 4 bases and J by 0 bases, and 7 bases separated the two germline ends. CDR3 coding DNA: TGTGCCAGCAGCCTAGGGGCTAACTATGGCTACACCTTC. Translation gives CASSLGANYGYTF.

The rearrangement links TRBV6-5 to TRBJ1-1, with D perhaps matching TRBD1 (5 bases). The germline CDR1 and CDR2 sequences are MNHEY and SVGAGI. The germline V and J ends were trimmed by 4 bases and 11 bases, with 11 bases remaining between them. The CDR3 has 11 amino acids. CDR3: CASSSQGTAFF. Written as DNA, the CDR3 is TGTGCCAGCAGTTCGCAGGGTACGGCTTTCTTT.

The chain combines TRBV5-8 with TRBJ2-7; no clear D gene. Trimming took 0 bases from V and 1 from J, leaving 8 bases between them. CDR1 is SGHTS and CDR2 is YDEGEE in the germline V gene. This CDR3 comprises 14 residues. The CDR3 DNA reads as TGTGCCAGCAGCTTGGCCTCAGTTTCCTACGAGCAGTACTTC. It is translated as CASSLASVSYEQYF.

This chain joins TRBV6-1 and TRBJ1-1; unclear D gene. The germline V and J ends were trimmed by 4 bases and 1 base, with 10 bases remaining between them. The CDR3 consists of 14 residues. Germline V gene lookup returns CDR1 MNHNS and CDR2 SASEGT. Here the CDR3 DNA reads TGTGCCAGCAGTGGTTGGACGGGGAACACTGAAGCTTTCTTT. Translating it yields CASSGWTGNTEAFF.